One and the same sample provided the 9 T cell receptor beta chains below, sequenced in a study of blood T cell repertoires in COVID-19. Here immunoSEQ multiplex PCR was the method, and the copy in TCRdb shows in-frame clones only, minus some. The sample records roughly 170,000 clones, around 84% being singletons. The sequencing sample was made of peripheral blood. The receptors stem from a man aged 35 to 55 with active or convalescent COVID-19.

The rearrangement joins TRBV2 to TRBJ2-5; 8 bases match TRBD2. V lost 6 bases, J lost 2 bases, and 2 bases stayed unmatched. Germline CDR1 and CDR2: SNHLY and FYNNEI. This CDR3 has 13 amino acids. The CDR3 protein is CASSGGEQETQYF. DNA of the CDR3: TGTGCCAGCAGCGGGGGGGAACAAGAGACCCAGTACTTC.

V is TRBV19 and J is TRBJ2-2; perhaps TRBD1 as D (5 bases). The CDR3 is 13 residues long. V was cut by 5 bases and J by 7 bases, with 11 bases left in between. Germline V gives CDR1 LNHDA, CDR2 SQIVND (reference sequence). CDR3 in DNA: TGTGCCAGTAGTTTCCCAGGGTTCGGGGAGCTGTTTTTT. Protein: CASSFPGFGELFF.

This chain links TRBV28 with TRBJ1-5; perhaps TRBD1 as D (5 bases). CDR1 and CDR2 from the germline V gene are MDHEN and SYDVKM. The CDR3 is 16 amino acids. The ends were cut back, 5 bases at V and 5 bases at J, with 19 bases in the middle. CDR3 DNA: TGTGCCAGCAGTACGTGGATTAGGGGAAGGGATCAGCCCCAGCATTTT. Its translation: CASSTWIRGRDQPQHF.

V and J are TRBV29-1 and TRBJ1-2; the D gene is possibly TRBD1 (5 bases). The CDR3 contains 12 residues. V was clipped by 6 bases and J by 4 bases, with 12 bases between them. Germline-derived CDR1 and CDR2 are SQVTM and ANQGSEA. The CDR3 here is CSVGHGPYGYTF. The CDR3 region has the DNA TGCAGCGTAGGACATGGGCCCTATGGCTACACCTTC. The full variable domain, completed using reference TRBV29-1 and TRBJ1-2, is SAVISQKPSRDICQRGTSLTIQCQVDSQVTMMFWYRQQPGQSLTLIATANQGSEATYESGFVIDKFPISRPNLTFSTLTVSNMSPEDSSIYLCSVGHGPYGYTFGSGTRLTVV.

This chain links TRBV14 with TRBJ1-1, with D tentatively TRBD1 (5 bases). The V and J ends lost 0 bases and 8 bases respectively, with 7 bases between them. Germline CDR1 reads SGHDN; CDR2 reads FVKESK. The CDR3 runs to 12 residues. The CDR3 loop reads CASSQDYREAFF. The CDR3 bases are TGTGCCAGCAGCCAAGATTACAGGGAAGCTTTCTTT.

The CDR3 loop is CASSALSGNTIYF. As DNA, the CDR3 is TGTGCCAGCAGTGCCTTATCTGGAAACACCATATATTTT. The chain employs TRBV2 and TRBJ1-3; D not certain. Trimming pared 4 bases from V and 1 base from J, leaving 5 bases between. The CDR3 consists of 13 residues. Germline assignment: CDR1 SNHLY and CDR2 FYNNEI.

This clone has only one observation. The gene calls are TRBV18 and TRBJ1-6; D is undetermined. Germline V gives CDR1 KGHSH, CDR2 LQKENI. The germline V and J ends were trimmed by 3 bases and 7 bases, with 7 bases remaining between them. The CDR3 consists of 13 residues. The CDR3 sequence: CASSPGRNSPLHF. CDR3 DNA: TGTGCCAGCTCACCGGGCAGAAATTCACCCCTCCACTTT.

The gene calls are TRBV3-1 (or the pseudogene TRBV3-2) and TRBJ1-2; D possibly corresponds to TRBD1 (6 bases). CDR1 is LGHDT and CDR2 is YNNKEL in the germline V gene (reference sequence). Trimming left V 1 base short and J 2 bases short, with 11 bases between. There are 15 residues in the CDR3. CDR3 in amino acids: CASSQADRPNYGYTF. For the CDR3, the DNA is TGTGCCAGCAGCCAAGCCGACAGGCCCAACTATGGCTACACCTTC.

The rearrangement joins TRBV7-5 to TRBJ2-7; no check of the table's D call, TRBD1, against the DNA was made. TRBV7-5 is a pseudogene segment. This CDR3 region has 12 residues. CDR3 DNA sequence: TGTGCCAGAAGCTACCAGGGTCACGAGCAGTACTTC. Its protein product is CARSYQGHEQYF.